This T cell receptor (beta chain) was retrieved from a study of T cell responses to AZD1222 COVID-19 vaccine. CDR1 and CDR2 (germline): MNHEY, SVGAGI. The CDR3 runs to 14 residues. Trimming removed 2 bases at V and 7 bases at J, with 12 bases between. Clones were read by immunoSEQ multiplex PCR, and TCRdb kept only the in-frame ones, dropping some. The table lists 80,000 or so clones, nearly 90% of them singletons. This chain uses TRBV6-5 with TRBJ1-5; no reliable D call. This specimen consisted of peripheral blood, obtained on day 0 of AZD1222 vaccination. This sequence originates from an adult in good health. For the CDR3, the DNA is TGTGCCAGCAGTTACGGGATTTCGGTACAGCCCCAGCATTTT. Protein sequence: CASSYGISVQPQHF.